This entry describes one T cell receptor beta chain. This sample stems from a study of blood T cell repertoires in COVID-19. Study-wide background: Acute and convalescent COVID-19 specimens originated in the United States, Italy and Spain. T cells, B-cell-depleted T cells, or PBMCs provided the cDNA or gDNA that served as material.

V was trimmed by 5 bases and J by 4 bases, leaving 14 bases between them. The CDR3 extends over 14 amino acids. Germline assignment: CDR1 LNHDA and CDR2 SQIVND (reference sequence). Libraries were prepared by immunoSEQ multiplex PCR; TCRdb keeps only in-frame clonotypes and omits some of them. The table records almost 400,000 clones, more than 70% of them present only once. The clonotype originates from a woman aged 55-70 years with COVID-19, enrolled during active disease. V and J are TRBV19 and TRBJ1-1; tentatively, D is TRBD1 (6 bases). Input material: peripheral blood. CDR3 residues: CASSHQGFPTEAFF. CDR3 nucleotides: TGTGCCAGTAGTCATCAGGGGTTTCCCACTGAAGCTTTCTTT.